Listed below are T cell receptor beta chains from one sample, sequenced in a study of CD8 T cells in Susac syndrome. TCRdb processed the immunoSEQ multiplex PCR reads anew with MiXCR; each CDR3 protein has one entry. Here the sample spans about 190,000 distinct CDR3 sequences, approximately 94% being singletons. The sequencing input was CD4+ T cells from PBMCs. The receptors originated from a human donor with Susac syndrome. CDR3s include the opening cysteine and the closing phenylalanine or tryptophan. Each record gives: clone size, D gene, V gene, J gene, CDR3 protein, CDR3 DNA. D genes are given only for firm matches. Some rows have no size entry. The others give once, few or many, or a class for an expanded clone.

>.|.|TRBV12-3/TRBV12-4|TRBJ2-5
CASSLGRGAGETQYF
TGTGCCAGCAGCCTAGGCCGGGGGGCGGGAGAGACCCAGTACTTC
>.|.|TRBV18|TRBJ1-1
CASSTRSTWATEAFF
TGTGCCAGCTCAACACGATCGACGTGGGCCACTGAAGCTTTCTTT
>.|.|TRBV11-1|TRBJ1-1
CASSLVDSPNTEAFF
TGTGCCAGCAGCTTAGTAGACAGCCCGAACACTGAAGCTTTCTTT
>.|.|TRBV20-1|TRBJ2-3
CSARPTDTQYF
TGCAGTGCTAGACCCACAGATACGCAGTATTTT
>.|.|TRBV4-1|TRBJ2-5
CASSQWGTQETQYF
TGCGCCAGCAGCCAATGGGGGACCCAAGAGACCCAGTACTTC
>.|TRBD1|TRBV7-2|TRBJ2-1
CASSIDRGWYNEQFF
TGTGCCAGCAGCATTGACAGGGGTTGGTACAATGAGCAGTTCTTC
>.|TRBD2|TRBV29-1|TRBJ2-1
CSGSGGPYNEQFF
TGCAGCGGATCGGGGGGACCCTACAATGAGCAGTTCTTC
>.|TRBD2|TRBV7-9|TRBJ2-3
CASSSRKAGTTDTQYF
TGTGCCAGCAGCTCAAGGAAAGCGGGGACCACAGATACGCAGTATTTT
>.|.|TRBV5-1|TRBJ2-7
CASSRGEGGTTYEQYF
TGCGCCAGCAGCCGAGGCGAGGGCGGGACCACCTACGAGCAGTACTTC
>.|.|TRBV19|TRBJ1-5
CASSIEGFTPQHF
TGTGCCAGTAGTATAGAAGGGTTTACGCCCCAGCATTTT
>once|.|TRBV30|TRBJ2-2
CAWSTGTTGELFF
TGTGCCTGGAGCACTGGTACGACCGGGGAGCTGTTTTTT
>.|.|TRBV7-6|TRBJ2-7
CASSLTSGPSYEQYF
TGTGCCAGCAGCTTAACCAGCGGCCCGTCCTACGAGCAGTACTTC
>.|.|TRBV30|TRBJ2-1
CAWDDSYNEQFF
TGTGCCTGGGATGACAGCTACAATGAGCAGTTCTTC
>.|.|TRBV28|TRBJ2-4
CASSTVGWAKNIQYF
TGTGCCAGCAGCACGGTCGGGTGGGCCAAAAACATTCAGTACTTC
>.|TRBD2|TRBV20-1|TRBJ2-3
CSAPPSGGATDTQYF
TGCAGTGCTCCCCCTAGCGGGGGGGCTACAGATACGCAGTATTTT
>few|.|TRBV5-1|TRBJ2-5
CASGGTEQETQYF
TGCGCCAGCGGGGGGACTGAGCAAGAGACCCAGTACTTC
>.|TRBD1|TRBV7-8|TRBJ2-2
CASSLVLGQGSGELFF
TGTGCCAGCAGCTTAGTCCTTGGACAGGGATCTGGGGAGCTGTTTTTT
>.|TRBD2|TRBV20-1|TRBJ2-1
CSARGLAAHNEQFF
TGCAGTGCTAGAGGACTAGCGGCGCACAATGAGCAGTTCTTC
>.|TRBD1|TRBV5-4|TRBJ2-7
CATQDRVGYEQYF
TGTGCCACGCAAGACAGGGTAGGATACGAGCAGTACTTC
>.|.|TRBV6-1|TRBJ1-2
CASKMGGIVNNYGYTF
TGTGCCAGCAAAATGGGGGGAATAGTGAATAACTATGGCTACACCTTC
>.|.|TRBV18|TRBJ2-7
CASSPRGAREEQYF
TGTGCCAGCTCACCACGAGGGGCGCGTGAAGAGCAGTACTTC
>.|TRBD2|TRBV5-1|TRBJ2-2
CASSLGLAGSTGELFF
TGCGCCAGCAGCTTGGGACTAGCGGGGAGCACCGGGGAGCTGTTTTTT
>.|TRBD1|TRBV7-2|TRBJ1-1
CASRSLRGPTEAFF
TGTGCCAGCAGATCCCTCAGGGGGCCAACTGAAGCTTTCTTT
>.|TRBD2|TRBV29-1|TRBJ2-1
CSGERGAWNEQFF
TGCAGCGGGGAGCGGGGGGCTTGGAATGAGCAGTTCTTC
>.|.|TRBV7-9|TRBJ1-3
CASSSRDTIYF
TGTGCCAGCAGCTCCAGAGACACCATATATTTT
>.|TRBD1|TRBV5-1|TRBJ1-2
CASSRTGGDYGYTF
TGCGCCAGCAGCCGGACAGGGGGTGACTATGGCTACACCTTC
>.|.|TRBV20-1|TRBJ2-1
CSARAGATGYEQFF
TGCAGTGCTAGAGCTGGCGCCACGGGCTATGAGCAGTTCTTC
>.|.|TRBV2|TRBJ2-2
CASSEMAGALTGELFF
TGTGCCAGCAGTGAAATGGCGGGGGCCCTCACCGGGGAGCTGTTTTTT
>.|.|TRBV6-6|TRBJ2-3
CASSYRTSHTDTQYF
TGTGCCAGCAGTTATCGGACTTCCCACACAGATACGCAGTATTTT
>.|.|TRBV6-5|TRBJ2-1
CASSYLAGISNEQFF
TGTGCCAGCAGTTATCTGGCAGGGATTAGCAATGAGCAGTTCTTC
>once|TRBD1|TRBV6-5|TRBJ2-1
CASSSSRTGGYNEQFF
TGTGCCAGCAGTTCCTCTCGGACAGGGGGTTACAATGAGCAGTTCTTC
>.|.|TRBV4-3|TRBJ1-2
CASSQEGQGSYGYTF
TGCGCCAGCAGCCAAGAAGGGCAGGGGAGCTATGGCTACACCTTC
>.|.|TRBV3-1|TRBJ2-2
CASSHRRAGELFF
TGTGCCAGCAGCCATAGGAGGGCCGGGGAGCTGTTTTTT